The clone carrying this T cell receptor beta chain has only a few counts. Its antigen is as yet unknown. These data are taken from a study of post-analysis software for immune sequencing data. Overall study findings and caveats: Five TRBV segments, including TRBV5-6, TRBV5-1 and TRBV20-1, were more frequent in patients than controls. Strong same-batch co-clustering of samples appeared with F measure clustering.

The library was made from cDNA and included unique molecular identifiers. TCRdb called the PCR reads again in MiXCR, with one record for every CDR3 protein. The sample includes fewer than 850,000 distinct CDR3 sequences, around 46% of them seen just once. Germline trimming cut 4 bases from V and 4 bases from J; bases unmatched to any gene: 6. From germline, CDR1 is SGHTA and CDR2 FQGNSA. This CDR3 contains 14 residues. Sequencing used blood. The chain recombines TRBV7-2 with TRBJ2-5; 7 bases are a match to TRBD2. The TCR sequence derives from a girl aged 5-17 years with multiple sclerosis. In DNA form, the CDR3 reads TGTGCCAGCAGCTCTCGGACTAGAGGAGAGACCCAGTACTTC. This gives the protein CASSSRTRGETQYF.